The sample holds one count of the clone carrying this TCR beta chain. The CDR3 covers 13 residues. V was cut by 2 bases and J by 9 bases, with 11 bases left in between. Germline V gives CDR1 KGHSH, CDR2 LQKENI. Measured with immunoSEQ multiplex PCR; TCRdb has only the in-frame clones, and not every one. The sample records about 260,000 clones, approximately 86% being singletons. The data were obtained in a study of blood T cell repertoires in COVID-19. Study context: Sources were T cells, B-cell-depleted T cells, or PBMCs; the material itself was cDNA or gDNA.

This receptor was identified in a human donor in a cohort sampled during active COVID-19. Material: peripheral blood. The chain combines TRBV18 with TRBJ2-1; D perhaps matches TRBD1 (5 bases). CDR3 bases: TGTGCCAGCTCACCAGCAGGGATGAGTGAGCAGTTCTTC. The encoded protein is CASSPAGMSEQFF.